The 25 T cell receptor beta chains in this list originate from one sample, sequenced in a study of spatial heterogeneity in lung cancer. Time point of the sample: blood at routine non-recurrence follow-up after resection. The input material, whole RNA from tumor, nontumor lung or frozen PBMC, was sequenced unsorted. TCRdb re-called the 5' RACE reads through MiXCR, storing one row per CDR3 protein. Here the sample spans around 120,000 distinct CDR3 sequences, 12% being singletons. Sample: PBMCs, taken at follow-up. These receptors all stem from a male donor with early-stage non-small cell lung cancer.

This clonotype was counted at least ten times. V is TRBV30 and J is TRBJ2-2; 7 bases are a match to TRBD1. This CDR3 region has 15 residues. V shed 1 base and J 4 bases; nucleotides not matched to a gene: 6. Germline loops: CDR1 GTSNPN, CDR2 SVGIG (reference sequence). The CDR3 DNA sequence: TGTGCCTGGAGTGCGGACAGGTCGTTCACCGGGGAGCTGTTTTTT. Encoded protein: CAWSADRSFTGELFF.

This clonotype was found many times. The chain combines TRBV29-1 with TRBJ1-3, with 9 bases lining up with TRBD1. The CDR3 has 14 residues. CDR1 and CDR2 from the germline V gene are SQVTM and ANQGSEA. Germline trimming cut 5 bases from V and 1 base from J; bases unmatched to any gene: 3. CDR3 region: CSVSGTGSGNTIYF. In DNA form, the CDR3 reads TGCAGCGTTTCCGGGACAGGGTCTGGAAACACCATATATTTT.

CDR3 region: CASSHTLSTANYGYTF. The CDR3 DNA is TGCGCCAGCAGCCACACCTTATCAACAGCGAACTATGGCTACACCTTC. The V and J genes are TRBV4-1 and TRBJ1-2, with no clear D. The CDR3 totals 16 residues. Germline values: CDR1 MGHRA, CDR2 YSYEKL. Trimming stripped 3 bases from V and 2 bases from J, with 16 bases between.

This clonotype was picked up a small number of times. The CDR3 loop is CASSFARLNQETQYF. The CDR3, as DNA: TGTGCCAGCAGCTTTGCCAGACTAAATCAAGAGACCCAGTACTTC. V usage is TRBV7-2 and J usage is TRBJ2-5, with D perhaps TRBD2 (5 bases). Germline loops: CDR1 SGHTA, CDR2 FQGNSA. CDR3 length: 15 residues. Trimming took 3 bases from V and 2 from J, leaving 13 bases between them.

This clonotype turned up a few times. The rearrangement joins TRBV7-2 to TRBJ2-1, with 11 nucleotides matching TRBD2. V gave up 3 bases and J gave up 9 bases; unmatched junction bases: 10. Germline-derived CDR1 and CDR2 are SGHTA and FQGNSA. The length of the CDR3 is 16 residues. The CDR3 region is CASSLPTSGGAGEQFF. The CDR3 DNA is TGTGCCAGCAGCTTGCCTACTAGCGGGGGAGCTGGTGAGCAGTTCTTC. Full variable domain (rest looked up from reference TRBV7-2 and TRBJ2-1): GAGVSQSPSNKVTEKGKDVELRCDPISGHTALYWYRQSLGQGLEFLIYFQGNSAPDKSGLPSDRFSAERTGGSVSTLTIQRTQQEDSAVYLCASSLPTSGGAGEQFFGPGTRLTVL.

This chain connects TRBV18 to TRBJ1-1; no firm D call. Trimming took off 3 bases at V and 0 bases at J, with 5 bases between the two ends. This CDR3 is 13 amino acids long. In germline, CDR1 is KGHSH, CDR2 LQKENI. In DNA, the CDR3 is TGTGCCAGCTCACCGATCGTGAACACTGAAGCTTTCTTT. Translation: CASSPIVNTEAFF.

This clonotype was seen ten or more times. Here the CDR3 reads CASQWGPETQYF. CDR3 sequence (DNA): TGTGCCAGCCAATGGGGCCCAGAGACCCAGTACTTC. The chain recombines TRBV2 with TRBJ2-5; D is possibly TRBD1 (5 bases). V was trimmed by 8 bases and J by 4 bases, leaving 11 bases between them. Germline V lookup: CDR1 SNHLY, CDR2 FYNNEI. This CDR3 contains 12 residues.

The table lists this clonotype with a few counts. The chain uses TRBV4-1 and TRBJ2-3; D possibly matches TRBD1 or TRBD2 (5 bases each). This CDR3 is 16 amino acids long. Trimming stripped 0 bases from V and 2 bases from J, with 12 bases between. The germline V gene has CDR1 MGHRA and CDR2 YSYEKL. The CDR3 DNA follows: TGCGCCAGCAGCCAAGAAATGACGGGGCCCACAGATACGCAGTATTTT. It is translated as CASSQEMTGPTDTQYF.

The chain is built from TRBV4-2 and TRBJ1-4, with D possibly matching TRBD1 (6 bases). Germline V lookup: CDR1 LGHNA, CDR2 YNFKEQ. The V and J ends lost 4 bases and 3 bases respectively, with 15 bases between them. CDR3 size: 16 residues. In DNA, the CDR3 is TGTGCCAGCAGCCTCCATTTGGGGGCGTCTAATGAAAAACTGTTTTTT. It specifies CASSLHLGASNEKLFF.

V is TRBV6-5 and J is TRBJ1-2; possibly TRBD1 for D (6 bases). Trimming removed 11 bases from V and 2 bases from J, with 15 bases in between. Germline lookup yields CDR1 MNHEY and CDR2 SVGAGI. This CDR3 has 13 residues. The CDR3 DNA is TGTGCCGGACAGAAGGACCGAAACTATGGCTACACCTTC. Amino acids: CAGQKDRNYGYTF.

The V and J genes are TRBV20-1 and TRBJ2-7; 13 nucleotides align to TRBD2. With 0 bases clipped from V and 0 bases from J, the junction kept 8 bases outside the gene matches. Per the germline V gene, CDR1 is DFQATT and CDR2 is SNEGSKA (reference sequence). The length of the CDR3 is 18 residues. The CDR3 spells CSARDLLGTSGDSYEQYF. The CDR3 DNA is TGCAGTGCTAGAGATCTCTTGGGGACTAGCGGGGACTCCTACGAGCAGTACTTC.

The rearrangement links TRBV15 to TRBJ2-7; TRBD1 is a possible D gene (6 bases). This CDR3 spans 16 amino acids. The germline V and J ends were trimmed by 1 base and 1 base, with 14 bases remaining between them. Looked up from germline, CDR1 is LNHNV and CDR2 is YYDKDF (reference sequence). Here the CDR3 reads CATSRVSGRGSYEQYF. In DNA, the CDR3 is TGTGCCACCAGCAGAGTAAGTGGCAGGGGTTCCTACGAGCAGTACTTC.

This clonotype was observed a few times. This chain joins TRBV2 and TRBJ2-2, with D perhaps TRBD2 (5 bases). In germline, CDR1 is SNHLY, CDR2 FYNNEI. The CDR3 is 13 amino acids. Trimming pared 8 bases from V and 4 bases from J, leaving 11 bases between. DNA of the CDR3: TGTGCCAGCGTCTGGGAGACCACCGGGGAGCTGTTTTTT. As protein: CASVWETTGELFF. Full variable domain (outside the CDR3, taken from reference TRBV2 and TRBJ2-2): EPEVTQTPSHQVTQMGQEVILRCVPISNHLYFYWYRQILGQKVEFLVSFYNNEISEKSEIFDDQFSVERPDGSNFTLKIRSTKLEDSAMYFCASVWETTGELFFGEGSRLTVL.

The chain combines TRBV4-2 with TRBJ2-7; 7 nucleotides align to TRBD1. Germline values: CDR1 LGHNA, CDR2 YNFKEQ. The CDR3 has 15 residues. The trim removed 6 bases at V and 2 bases at J, leaving 10 bases unmatched. CDR3 amino acids: CASREGDSYTYEQYF. The CDR3 coding sequence is TGTGCCAGCAGAGAGGGGGACAGTTACACCTACGAGCAGTACTTC.

The chain is built from TRBV12-3 or TRBV12-4 and TRBJ2-1, with unresolved D. This CDR3 is 13 amino acids long. Trimming stripped 6 bases from V and 8 bases from J, with 14 bases between. The CDR3 protein is CASSPDVKDEQFF. The CDR3 nucleotides are TGTGCCAGCAGCCCCGATGTGAAGGATGAGCAGTTCTTC.

This chain joins TRBV28 and TRBJ2-3; D is perhaps TRBD2 (5 bases). CDR3 length: 15 residues. The germline gives CDR1 MDHEN, CDR2 SYDVKM. V lost 5 bases, J lost 2 bases, and 14 bases lay in between. CDR3 sequence: CASSGLGVFTDTQYF. The CDR3 nucleotides are TGTGCCAGCAGTGGGCTCGGGGTTTTCACAGATACGCAGTATTTT. The entire variable domain, with the rest obtained from reference TRBV28 and TRBJ2-3, is as follows: DVKVTQSSRYLVKRTGEKVFLECVQDMDHENMFWYRQDPGLGLRLIYFSYDVKMKEKGDIPEGYSVSREKKERFSLILESASTNQTSMYLCASSGLGVFTDTQYFGPGTRLTVL.

This clonotype has ten or more counts. This chain links TRBV5-1 with TRBJ2-3; possible D gene TRBD1, 6 bases. Trimming cost V 5 bases and J 6 bases, with 13 bases left between them. CDR1 SGHRS and CDR2 YFSETQ come from the germline V gene. The CDR3 consists of 13 residues. CDR3 bases: TGCGCCAGCAGGCCAATCCAGGGGGATACGCAGTATTTT. Translating gives CASRPIQGDTQYF.

This CDR3 reads CASSVSYGGEQFF. CDR3 nucleotides: TGTGCCAGCAGTGTTTCCTACGGGGGTGAGCAGTTCTTC. The genes are TRBV11-2 and TRBJ2-1; a possible D gene is TRBD2 (6 bases). Germline V CDR1 and CDR2: SGHAT, FQNNGV. This CDR3 is 13 amino acids long. Between the trimmed V and J ends, which lost 6 bases and 9 bases, there was a span of 15 bases.

V is TRBV5-1 and J is TRBJ2-7; D is perhaps TRBD2 (6 bases). The CDR3 length is 15 residues. The germline V gene encodes CDR1 SGHRS and CDR2 YFSETQ. Trimming left V 4 bases short and J 1 base short, with 15 bases between. CDR3 amino acids: CASSGQGGASYEQYF. As DNA, the CDR3 is TGCGCCAGCAGCGGGCAAGGCGGGGCATCCTACGAGCAGTACTTC. The whole variable domain, remainder taken from reference TRBV5-1 and TRBJ2-7, is KAGVTQTPRYLIKTRGQQVTLSCSPISGHRSVSWYQQTPGQGLQFLFEYFSETQRNKGNFPGRFSGRQFSNSRSEMNVSTLELGDSALYLCASSGQGGASYEQYFGPGTRLTVT.

This clonotype turned up a few times. J is TRBJ2-5 and V is TRBV5-6; 11 nucleotides align to TRBD2. CDR1 is SGHDT and CDR2 is YYEEEE in the germline V gene. This CDR3 has 16 amino acids. The V gene end was trimmed by 0 bases and the J gene end by 3 bases; junction bases not matched to a gene: 4. The CDR3: CASSLGLAGLKETQYF. CDR3 in DNA: TGTGCCAGCAGCTTGGGACTAGCGGGGTTGAAAGAGACCCAGTACTTC.

The rearrangement uses TRBV28 and TRBJ2-7; unclear D gene. This CDR3 spans 12 amino acids. Germline-derived CDR1 and CDR2 are MDHEN and SYDVKM. Trimming pared 11 bases from V and 3 bases from J, leaving 14 bases between. This chain's CDR3 is CASRRLGYEQYF. The CDR3 DNA is TGTGCCTCACGGCGGTTGGGCTACGAGCAGTACTTC.

The chain joins TRBV19 to TRBJ2-3, with 8 bases that match TRBD2. The trim removed 11 bases at V and 6 bases at J, leaving 7 bases unmatched. CDR3 length: 12 residues. CDR1 is LNHDA, CDR2 SQIVND, per germline (reference sequence). The CDR3 sequence: CASGTRKDTQYF. As DNA, the CDR3 is TGTGCCTCCGGGACTAGAAAGGATACGCAGTATTTT.

The CDR3 spells CASSYDRGNYGYTF. The CDR3 coding sequence is TGTGCCAGCAGCTACGACAGGGGCAACTATGGCTACACCTTC. V and J are TRBV6-5 and TRBJ1-2; 8 bases match TRBD1. The germline CDR1 and CDR2 sequences are MNHEY and SVGAGI. CDR3 size: 14 residues. V gave up 6 bases and J gave up 2 bases; unmatched junction bases: 5.

This clonotype was observed a few times. The V call is TRBV2, the J call TRBJ2-6; D may be TRBD1 (5 bases). V was clipped by 3 bases and J by 2 bases, with 11 bases between them. The CDR3 is 16 residues long. CDR1 is SNHLY, CDR2 FYNNEI, per germline. CDR3: CASSEQGPPGANVLTF. The CDR3 DNA is TGTGCCAGCAGTGAGCAGGGCCCACCTGGGGCCAACGTCCTGACTTTC. The full variable domain, its missing parts supplied by reference TRBV2 and TRBJ2-6, is EPEVTQTPSHQVTQMGQEVILRCVPISNHLYFYWYRQILGQKVEFLVSFYNNEISEKSEIFDDQFSVERPDGSNFTLKIRSTKLEDSAMYFCASSEQGPPGANVLTFGAGSRLTVL.

The chain couples TRBV7-2 to TRBJ1-6; no definite D call. The CDR3 totals 15 residues. Trimming removed 7 bases at V and 7 bases at J, with 17 bases between. The germline V gene encodes CDR1 SGHTA and CDR2 FQGNSA. Here the CDR3 reads CASTQSPVQNSPLHF. DNA of the CDR3: TGTGCCAGCACCCAAAGTCCGGTGCAGAATTCACCCCTCCACTTT.